Below, 28 T cell receptor beta chains from the same sample are listed, as sequenced in a study of blood T cell repertoires in COVID-19. The protocol was immunoSEQ multiplex PCR, while the TCRdb copy is restricted to in-frame clones and leaves out a portion. Of 30,000 to 35,000 clones in the sample, almost 85% were seen once. The sequenced material came from peripheral blood. These receptors were obtained from a man older than 75 with active or convalescent COVID-19.

The CDR3 spells CASSNHRGSTEAFF. Written as DNA, the CDR3 is TGTGCCAGCAGTAACCACAGGGGGAGCACTGAAGCTTTCTTT. This sequence joins TRBV6-5 and TRBJ1-1; 8 positions agree with TRBD1. Germline values: CDR1 MNHEY, CDR2 SVGAGI. This CDR3 is 14 amino acids long. V gave up 5 bases and J gave up 4 bases; unmatched junction bases: 6.

The chain recombines TRBV7-6 with TRBJ1-6; 12 nucleotides align to TRBD1. The CDR3 is 19 amino acids. Unmatched junction bases numbered 7, after V lost 0 bases and J lost 4 bases. Looked up from germline, CDR1 is SGHVS and CDR2 is FNYEAQ. The CDR3 DNA follows: TGTGCCAGCAGCTTAGCGGTCGGGACAGGGGGCCGGTATAATTCACCCCTCCACTTT. Its protein is CASSLAVGTGGRYNSPLHF. Filled out from reference TRBV7-6 and TRBJ1-6, the complete variable domain reads GAGVSQSPRYKVTKRGQDVALRCDPISGHVSLYWYRQALGQGPEFLTYFNYEAQQDKSGLPNDRFSAERPEGSISTLTIQRTEQRDSAMYRCASSLAVGTGGRYNSPLHFGNGTRLTVT.

This chain connects TRBV7-8 to TRBJ2-2, with D uncertain. The length of the CDR3 is 14 residues. CDR1 and CDR2 (germline): SGHVS, FQNEAQ. The germline V and J ends were trimmed by 5 bases and 0 bases, with 7 bases remaining between them. The CDR3 reads CASSQTANTGELFF. CDR3 sequence (DNA): TGTGCCAGCAGCCAAACAGCGAACACCGGGGAGCTGTTTTTT.

The CDR3 reads CASRKLQGNNEQFF. As DNA, the CDR3 is TGTGCCAGCCGTAAACTTCAGGGGAACAATGAGCAGTTCTTC. The chain recombines TRBV6-5 with TRBJ2-1; tentatively, D is TRBD1 (6 bases). Germline V gene lookup returns CDR1 MNHEY and CDR2 SVGAGI. The CDR3 is 14 amino acids. The germline V and J ends were trimmed by 8 bases and 5 bases, with 16 bases remaining between them.

The count of this clone is one. CDR3 residues: CASSPQDPGTEAFF. The CDR3 nucleotides are TGTGCCAGCTCACCACAGGACCCGGGGACTGAAGCTTTCTTT. J is TRBJ1-1 and V is TRBV18; D uncertain. Germline values: CDR1 KGHSH, CDR2 LQKENI. This CDR3 comprises 14 residues. Trimming took off 1 base at V and 5 bases at J, with 11 bases between the two ends.

The V call is TRBV19, the J call TRBJ1-5, with a tentative D call TRBD1 (6 bases). V was pared by 5 bases and J by 7 bases, with 21 bases between. This CDR3 is built from 16 residues. Germline values: CDR1 LNHDA, CDR2 SQIVND (reference sequence). Written as DNA, the CDR3 is TGTGCCAGTAGTCCCTGGGGGGGCAGGGCCCACCAGCCCCAGCATTTT. As protein: CASSPWGGRAHQPQHF. The full variable domain, its missing parts supplied by reference TRBV19 and TRBJ1-5, is DGGITQSPKYLFRKEGQNVTLSCEQNLNHDAMYWYRQDPGQGLRLIYYSQIVNDFQKGDIAEGYSVSREKKESFPLTVTSAQKNPTAFYLCASSPWGGRAHQPQHFGDGTRLSIL.

V and J are TRBV2 and TRBJ2-7; D perhaps matches TRBD1 (5 bases). From germline, CDR1 is SNHLY and CDR2 FYNNEI. This CDR3 has 13 amino acids. V was shortened by 7 bases and J by 3 bases, with 13 bases between the two germline ends. The CDR3 nucleotides read TGTGCCAGCACTTTGACAGAGGTCTACGAGCAGTACTTC. Protein sequence: CASTLTEVYEQYF.

The chain has TRBV6-1 and TRBJ1-3; the D gene is possibly TRBD1 (5 bases). V lost 1 base and J 2 bases, leaving 9 bases between the germline ends. The CDR3 contains 15 residues. The V gene's germline CDR1 is MNHNS and CDR2 SASEGT. For the CDR3, the DNA is TGTGCCAGCAGTGAAGGTCGGGGGGCTGGAAACACCATATATTTT. This gives the protein CASSEGRGAGNTIYF.

The chain has TRBV7-2 and TRBJ2-2, with 7 bases matching TRBD1. Germline V gene lookup returns CDR1 SGHTA and CDR2 FQGNSA. The V segment lost 5 bases and the J segment 0 bases; nucleotides outside the gene matches: 6. This CDR3 comprises 16 residues. CDR3 DNA sequence: TGTGCCAGCAGCAAAGACAGGGCCGCGAACACCGGGGAGCTGTTTTTT. It codes for CASSKDRAANTGELFF.

V gene TRBV24-1 combines with J gene TRBJ2-2; the D is unclear. Germline V gives CDR1 KGHDR, CDR2 SFDVKD. The CDR3 is made up of 14 amino acids. Trimming left V 5 bases short and J 6 bases short, with 12 bases between. The CDR3 nucleotides read TGTGCCACCAGTGTCGCTAGAGGAGCCGGGGAGCTGTTTTTT. Its protein is CATSVARGAGELFF.

The chain is built from TRBV6-5 and TRBJ1-2, with 7 bases identical to TRBD1. The trim removed 2 bases at V and 5 bases at J, leaving 2 bases unmatched. Germline V gives CDR1 MNHEY, CDR2 SVGAGI. This CDR3 spans 13 amino acids. CDR3 sequence reads: CASSYTGEYGYTF. The CDR3 region has the DNA TGTGCCAGCAGTTACACAGGGGAGTATGGCTACACCTTC.

V is TRBV7-9 and J is TRBJ1-1, with a possible D match to TRBD1 (5 bases). The V and J ends lost 1 base and 4 bases respectively, with 10 bases between them. Germline CDR1 and CDR2: SEHNR and FQNEAQ (reference sequence). The CDR3 has 14 amino acids. The CDR3: CASSLGQGATEAFF. CDR3 DNA sequence: TGTGCCAGCAGCTTAGGGCAGGGCGCCACTGAAGCTTTCTTT.

As DNA, the CDR3 is TGTGCCAGCAGCTTAGGAGGTACTTCTGGAAACACCATATATTTT. Its protein is CASSLGGTSGNTIYF. The chain combines TRBV7-8 with TRBJ1-3, with D hard to call. Germline CDR1 and CDR2: SGHVS and FQNEAQ. The CDR3 is 15 residues long. Trimming took 1 base from V and 1 from J, leaving 8 bases between them.

This chain connects TRBV11-2 to TRBJ2-1, with 7 bases aligning to TRBD2. The CDR3 is 15 residues long. V was clipped by 6 bases and J by 6 bases; unmatched bases: 11. CDR1 is SGHAT, CDR2 FQNNGV, per germline. CDR3 DNA: TGTGCCAGCAGACGGGACTACCGACCGTCCAATGAGCAGTTCTTC. This gives the protein CASRRDYRPSNEQFF.

This clone was observed once. The chain has TRBV5-1 and TRBJ2-1; a weak D match, TRBD1 (7 bases). V lost 2 bases and J 7 bases, leaving 25 bases between the germline ends. The CDR3 runs to 18 residues. Germline CDR1 SGHRS, CDR2 YFSETQ. The CDR3 is CASSFALDRRESRNEQFF. CDR3 DNA: TGCGCCAGCAGCTTCGCCCTGGACAGGAGGGAAAGTAGGAATGAGCAGTTCTTC.

The rearrangement uses TRBV30 and TRBJ2-1; 10 bases are shared with TRBD2. The V gene end was trimmed by 4 bases and the J gene end by 9 bases; junction bases not matched to a gene: 18. This CDR3 is 17 amino acids long. Germline CDR1 is GTSNPN and CDR2 is SVGIG (reference sequence). CDR3 sequence: CAWTFGTSEFKRSEQFF. The DNA of the CDR3 is TGTGCCTGGACCTTTGGGACTAGCGAGTTCAAGAGGAGTGAGCAGTTCTTC.

The chain links TRBV5-1 to TRBJ1-5; 7 bases map to TRBD1. V was pared by 3 bases and J by 1 base, with 7 bases of the junction left unmatched. This CDR3 has 16 amino acids. Germline V gives CDR1 SGHRS, CDR2 YFSETQ. The CDR3 protein is CASSSYRGRSNQPQHF. The CDR3 coding sequence is TGCGCCAGCAGCTCCTACAGGGGAAGGAGCAATCAGCCCCAGCATTTT.

The chain joins TRBV27 to TRBJ1-6; 7 positions match TRBD1. Losses at the gene ends were 6 bases for V and 0 bases for J; bases not matched to a gene: 5. This CDR3 has 16 residues. Germline assignment: CDR1 MNHEY and CDR2 SMNVEV (reference sequence). The CDR3: CASRNRGSSYNSPLHF. The CDR3 DNA sequence: TGTGCCAGCAGGAACAGGGGAAGCTCCTATAATTCACCCCTCCACTTT.

This clone has just a few counts. The chain's CDR3 is CASRRGPSGDSPLHF. The CDR3, as DNA: TGTGCCAGCAGGCGTGGGCCCTCAGGCGATTCACCCCTCCACTTT. The J gene is TRBJ1-6, the V gene TRBV6-5; no definite D call. The V gene lost 6 bases and the J gene lost 8 bases, with 17 bases spanning the gap. This CDR3 comprises 15 residues. Per the germline V gene, CDR1 is MNHEY and CDR2 is SVGAGI.

This clone has a handful of counts. CDR3 residues: CASSMEGRTNQPQHF. CDR3 DNA: TGTGCCAGTAGTATGGAGGGACGGACCAATCAGCCCCAGCATTTT. The rearrangement links TRBV19 to TRBJ1-5; possible D gene TRBD1, 5 bases. Germline assignment: CDR1 LNHDA and CDR2 SQIVND (reference sequence). This CDR3 has 15 residues. The V gene lost 3 bases and the J gene lost 3 bases, with 12 bases spanning the gap. Together with reference TRBV19 and TRBJ1-5, the CDR3 gives the full variable domain: DGGITQSPKYLFRKEGQNVTLSCEQNLNHDAMYWYRQDPGQGLRLIYYSQIVNDFQKGDIAEGYSVSREKKESFPLTVTSAQKNPTAFYLCASSMEGRTNQPQHFGDGTRLSIL.

This chain links TRBV27 with TRBJ1-3; a possible D gene is TRBD1 (5 bases). Trimming took off 5 bases at V and 3 bases at J, with 20 bases between the two ends. From germline, CDR1 is MNHEY and CDR2 SMNVEV (reference sequence). The CDR3 covers 17 residues. In DNA form, the CDR3 reads TGTGCCAGCAGTCCCCGGACACTACAAGCACTTGGAAACACCATATATTTT. As protein: CASSPRTLQALGNTIYF.

V gene TRBV7-3 combines with J gene TRBJ2-1; TRBD2 aligns across 11 bases. This CDR3 is 16 amino acids long. V trimming: 0 bases; J trimming: 6 bases; junction bases outside the gene matches: 4. Germline lookup yields CDR1 SGHTA and CDR2 FQGTGA. The CDR3 loop reads CASSLTSGRVRNEQFF. CDR3 in DNA: TGTGCCAGCAGCTTAACTAGCGGGAGGGTTCGCAATGAGCAGTTCTTC. Using reference TRBV7-3 and TRBJ2-1 for the parts outside the CDR3, the full variable domain is GAGVSQTPSNKVTEKGKYVELRCDPISGHTALYWYRQSLGQGPEFLIYFQGTGAADDSGLPNDRFFAVRPEGSVSTLKIQRTERGDSAVYLCASSLTSGRVRNEQFFGPGTRLTVL.

This clone was observed a few times. The gene calls are TRBV7-2 and TRBJ2-7, with 7 bases identical to TRBD2. In germline, CDR1 is SGHTA, CDR2 FQGNSA. The CDR3 has 14 amino acids. V gave up 2 bases and J gave up 5 bases; unmatched junction bases: 6. This chain's CDR3 is CASSLRGRANEQYF. In DNA form, the CDR3 reads TGTGCCAGCAGCTTACGGGGGAGGGCCAACGAGCAGTACTTC.

The genes are TRBV19 and TRBJ2-1; D is possibly TRBD1 (8 bases). Germline CDR1 is LNHDA and CDR2 is SQIVND (reference sequence). Trimming left V 6 bases short and J 14 bases short, with 26 bases between. The CDR3 is made up of 15 amino acids. In DNA, the CDR3 is TGTGCCAGTAGAGTGACAGGGGCCCAACCGGGGGGTGAGTTCTTC. Its translation is CASRVTGAQPGGEFF.

The rearrangement joins TRBV5-5 to TRBJ2-1; 7 nucleotides align to TRBD2. The germline V gene encodes CDR1 SGHKS and CDR2 YYEKEE (reference sequence). The J segment lost 6 bases and the V segment lost 0 bases, leaving 6 bases of the junction unmatched. The CDR3 is 15 residues long. Here the CDR3 DNA reads TGTGCCAGCAGCTTGGGCCACGGGAGGCCCAATGAGCAGTTCTTC. Its translation is CASSLGHGRPNEQFF.

The chain joins TRBV7-9 to TRBJ2-2, with 9 bases that match TRBD1. Trimming took 0 bases from V and 4 from J; bases not matched to a gene: 6. The CDR3 consists of 17 residues. Germline CDR1 and CDR2: SEHNR and FQNEAQ (reference sequence). The CDR3 sequence is CASSLAGTGSGTGELFF. Here the CDR3 DNA reads TGTGCCAGCAGCTTAGCGGGGACAGGGAGTGGCACCGGGGAGCTGTTTTTT.

This clone was observed a handful of times. This rearrangement joins TRBV5-1 to TRBJ2-7; 9 bases fit TRBD1. With 3 bases clipped from V and 6 bases from J, the junction kept 4 bases outside the gene matches. The V gene's germline CDR1 is SGHRS and CDR2 YFSETQ. This CDR3 is 13 amino acids long. CDR3 sequence (DNA): TGCGCCAGCAGCTCAGGGACAGGGATCGAGCAGTACTTC. It translates to CASSSGTGIEQYF.

The rearrangement uses TRBV6-5 and TRBJ2-5, with 8 bases fitting TRBD1. Germline CDR1 reads MNHEY; CDR2 reads SVGAGI. CDR3 length equals 14 residues. V lost 5 bases to trimming and J lost 5 bases; unmatched junction nucleotides: 7. The CDR3 DNA follows: TGTGCCAGCAGTCCCGGGACAGGTTCCGAGACCCAGTACTTC. The encoded protein is CASSPGTGSETQYF.